This T cell receptor beta chain was captured by sequencing in a study of blood T cell repertoires in COVID-19. The CDR3 loop spans 12 amino acids. Trimming pared 3 bases from V and 4 bases from J, leaving 6 bases between. The germline CDR1 and CDR2 sequences are GTSNPN and SVGIG (reference sequence). As originally analysed: From reference gene primer amplification, estimates of nucleated cell counts were derived. The method was immunoSEQ multiplex PCR; TCRdb's version includes in-frame clones alone and lacks a portion of them. That table is the source of V, J and clone size, and D and trimming were worked out from the DNA. The sample includes about 300,000 clones, approximately 89% of them seen just once.

Sequenced sample: peripheral blood. The chain recombines TRBV30 with TRBJ2-2; D unresolved. The origin of this receptor is a woman between 25 and 40 years old with COVID-19, enrolled during active disease. CDR3 sequence reads: CAWSKITGELFF. The CDR3 bases are TGTGCCTGGAGCAAAATCACCGGGGAGCTGTTTTTT.